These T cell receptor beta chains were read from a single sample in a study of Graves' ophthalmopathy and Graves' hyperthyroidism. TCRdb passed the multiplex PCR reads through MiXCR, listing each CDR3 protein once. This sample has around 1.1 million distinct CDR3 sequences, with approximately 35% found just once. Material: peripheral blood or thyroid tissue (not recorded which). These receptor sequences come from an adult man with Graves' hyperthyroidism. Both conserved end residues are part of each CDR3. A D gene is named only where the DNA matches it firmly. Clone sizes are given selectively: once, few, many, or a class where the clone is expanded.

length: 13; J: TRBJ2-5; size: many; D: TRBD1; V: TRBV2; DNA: TGTGCCAACACCGGGACAGGCAGTGAGACCCAGTACTTC; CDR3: CANTGTGSETQYF
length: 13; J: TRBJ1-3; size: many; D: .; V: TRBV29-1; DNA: TGCAGCGTAGGTTCTATGCCTGGAAACACCATATATTTT; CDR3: CSVGSMPGNTIYF
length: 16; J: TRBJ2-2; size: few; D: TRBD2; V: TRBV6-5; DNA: TGTGCCAGCAGAATACAGCCGGGACTAGGGGCCGGGGAGCTGTTTTTT; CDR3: CASRIQPGLGAGELFF
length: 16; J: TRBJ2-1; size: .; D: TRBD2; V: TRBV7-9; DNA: TGTGCCAGCAGCTTACTAGCGGGAGGGCCAGCCGATGAGCAGTTCTTC; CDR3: CASSLLAGGPADEQFF
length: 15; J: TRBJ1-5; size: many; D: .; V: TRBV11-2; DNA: TGTGCCAGCAGCTTAAGGGAGGGGAGCTCTCAGCCCCAGCATTTT; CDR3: CASSLREGSSQPQHF
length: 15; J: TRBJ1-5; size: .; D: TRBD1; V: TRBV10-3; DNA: TGTGCCAGCAGGATACAGGGGGCAAATAATCAGCCCCAGCATTTT; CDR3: CASRIQGANNQPQHF
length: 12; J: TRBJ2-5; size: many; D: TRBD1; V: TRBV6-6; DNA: TGTGCCAGTGCCGGGACAGAAGAGACCCAGTACTTC; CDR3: CASAGTEETQYF
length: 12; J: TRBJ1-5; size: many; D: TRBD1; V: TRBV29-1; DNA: TGCAGCGTGCAGCAGGGGGATCAGCCCCAGCATTTT; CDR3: CSVQQGDQPQHF
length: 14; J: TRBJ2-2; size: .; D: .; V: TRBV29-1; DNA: TGCAGCGTTGAAGATCGGGAGAACACCGGGGAGCTGTTTTTT; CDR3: CSVEDRENTGELFF
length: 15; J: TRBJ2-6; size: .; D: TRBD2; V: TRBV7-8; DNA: TGTGCCAGCAGCACCCGGGGGGTTGGGGCCAACGTCCTGACTTTC; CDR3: CASSTRGVGANVLTF
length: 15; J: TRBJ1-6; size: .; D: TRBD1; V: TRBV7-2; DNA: TGTGCCAGCGGCAAAACGACAGGGGATAATTCACCCCTCCACTTT; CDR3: CASGKTTGDNSPLHF
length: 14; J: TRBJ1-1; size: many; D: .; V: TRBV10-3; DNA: TGTGCCAGCAGTTACGGGGGGTTGAACACTGAAGCTTTCTTT; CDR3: CASSYGGLNTEAFF
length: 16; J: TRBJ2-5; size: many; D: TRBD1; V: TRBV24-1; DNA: TGTGCCACCAGTGATGTGGTGGGACAGGGGGAGGAGACCCAGTACTTC; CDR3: CATSDVVGQGEETQYF
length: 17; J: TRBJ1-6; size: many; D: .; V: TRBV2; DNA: TGTGCCAGCAGCACGACAGTCCGCTTCTCCTATAATTCACCCCTCCACTTT; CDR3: CASSTTVRFSYNSPLHF
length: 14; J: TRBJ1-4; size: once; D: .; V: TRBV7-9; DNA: TGTGCCAGCGGGGGCCTCAGCGCCGAGGAAAAACTGTTTTTT; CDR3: CASGGLSAEEKLFF
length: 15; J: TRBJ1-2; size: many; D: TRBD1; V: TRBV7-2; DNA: TGTGCCAGCAGCCCCCTGCAGGGGGCTAGCTATGGCTACACCTTC; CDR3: CASSPLQGASYGYTF
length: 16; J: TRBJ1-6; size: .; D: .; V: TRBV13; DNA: TGTGCCAGCAGCTCCACGTCAGAGTCTTATAATTCACCCCTCCACTTT; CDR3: CASSSTSESYNSPLHF
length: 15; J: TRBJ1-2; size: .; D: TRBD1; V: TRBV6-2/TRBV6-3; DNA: TGTGCCAGCAGTTTCGGACAGGGGGCCTACTATGGCTACACCTTC; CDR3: CASSFGQGAYYGYTF
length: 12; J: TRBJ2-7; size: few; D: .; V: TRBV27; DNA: TGTGCCAGCAGAACCGAGGGCTACGAGCAGTACTTC; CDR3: CASRTEGYEQYF
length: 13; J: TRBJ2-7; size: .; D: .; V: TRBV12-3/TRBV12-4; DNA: TGTGCCGGCAGTTTTAGTAGGATCTACGAGCAGTACTTC; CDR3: CAGSFSRIYEQYF
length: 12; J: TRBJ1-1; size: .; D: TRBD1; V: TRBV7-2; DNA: TGTGCCAGCATAGCCAGGGGGACTGAAGCTTTCTTT; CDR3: CASIARGTEAFF
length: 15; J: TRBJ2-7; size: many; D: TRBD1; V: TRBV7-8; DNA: TGTGCCAGCAGCTTAGTCGGGACAGGGCCCCTCGAGCAGTACTTC; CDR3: CASSLVGTGPLEQYF
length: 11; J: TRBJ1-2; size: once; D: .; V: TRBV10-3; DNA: TGTGCCATCTCGGGGAGCAACGGCTACACCTTC; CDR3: CAISGSNGYTF
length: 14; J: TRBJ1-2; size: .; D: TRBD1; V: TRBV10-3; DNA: TGTGCCAGCAAGGGACAGGGGAGTACTTCAGGTTGCACCTTC; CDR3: CASKGQGSTSGCTF
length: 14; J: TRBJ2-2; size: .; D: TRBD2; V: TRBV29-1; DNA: TGCAGCGTCTCGGGACTATTAGCCACCGGGGAGCTGTTTTTT; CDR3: CSVSGLLATGELFF
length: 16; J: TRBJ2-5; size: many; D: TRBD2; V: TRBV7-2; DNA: TGTGCCAGCAGCTTAACTGTCGGACTAGCCCAAGAGACCCAGTACTTC; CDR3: CASSLTVGLAQETQYF
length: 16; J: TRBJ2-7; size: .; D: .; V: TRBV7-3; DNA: TGTGCCAGCAGCTTAAGGGCGAGAGGGGTCTTCTACGAGCAGTACTTC; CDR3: CASSLRARGVFYEQYF
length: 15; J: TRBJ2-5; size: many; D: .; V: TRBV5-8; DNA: TGTGCCAGCAGCTTGCCTTCCGGTCCAAAAGAGACCCAGTACTTC; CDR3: CASSLPSGPKETQYF
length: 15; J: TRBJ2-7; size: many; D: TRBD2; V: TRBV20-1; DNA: TGCAGTGCCACCCCCACTAGCGGGAGGGCTTACGAGCAGTACTTC; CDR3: CSATPTSGRAYEQYF
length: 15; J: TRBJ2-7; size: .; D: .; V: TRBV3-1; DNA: TGTGCCAGCAGCCACCACACGACGATTTCCTACGAGCAGTACTTC; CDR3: CASSHHTTISYEQYF
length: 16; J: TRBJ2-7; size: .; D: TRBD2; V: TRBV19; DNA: TGTGCCAGTAGTATAGGCCCCCTCGGGAGGGATAACGAGCAGTACTTC; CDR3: CASSIGPLGRDNEQYF
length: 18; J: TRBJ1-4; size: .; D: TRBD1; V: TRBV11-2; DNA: TGTGCCAGCAGCTTACGGGGGGGGTGGGACAGAACTAATGAAAAACTGTTTTTT; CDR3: CASSLRGGWDRTNEKLFF
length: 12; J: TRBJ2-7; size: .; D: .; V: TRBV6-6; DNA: TGTGCCAGCAGGGACACCCCCCACGAGCAGTACTTC; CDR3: CASRDTPHEQYF
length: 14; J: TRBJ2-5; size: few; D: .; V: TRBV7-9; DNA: TGTGCCAGCAGCTTCGACTTGTACCAAGAGACCCAGTACTTC; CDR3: CASSFDLYQETQYF
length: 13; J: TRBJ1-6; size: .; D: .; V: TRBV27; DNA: TGTGCCACCGGGGGGGTCTGGGGTTCACCCCTCCACTTT; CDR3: CATGGVWGSPLHF
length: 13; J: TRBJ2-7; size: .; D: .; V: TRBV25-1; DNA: TGTGCCAGCGTTGAGAAGGGAGCCTACGAGCAGTACTTC; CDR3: CASVEKGAYEQYF
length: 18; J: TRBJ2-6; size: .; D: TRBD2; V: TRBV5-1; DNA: TGCGCCAGCACGCGGCGGGAGGGCCAATCCTCTGGGGCCAACGTCCTGACTTTC; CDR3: CASTRREGQSSGANVLTF
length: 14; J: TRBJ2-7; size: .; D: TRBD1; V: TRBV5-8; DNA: TGTGCCAGCAGCTTGGAAGGGACAGGGCGCCTCGAGTACTTC; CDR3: CASSLEGTGRLEYF
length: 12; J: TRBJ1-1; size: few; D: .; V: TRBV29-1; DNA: TGCAGCGTGTCTGGCAGGAACACTGAAGCTTTCTTT; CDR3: CSVSGRNTEAFF
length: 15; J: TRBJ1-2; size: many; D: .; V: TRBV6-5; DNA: TGTGCCAGCAGTTACTCGAAGGATTCGGCCTATGGCTACACCTTC; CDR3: CASSYSKDSAYGYTF
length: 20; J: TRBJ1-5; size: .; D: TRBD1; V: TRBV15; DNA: TGTGCCACCAGCAGAGATGGGAAGGAACAGGGGGTGGGAATCAATCAGCCCCAGCATTTT; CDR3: CATSRDGKEQGVGINQPQHF